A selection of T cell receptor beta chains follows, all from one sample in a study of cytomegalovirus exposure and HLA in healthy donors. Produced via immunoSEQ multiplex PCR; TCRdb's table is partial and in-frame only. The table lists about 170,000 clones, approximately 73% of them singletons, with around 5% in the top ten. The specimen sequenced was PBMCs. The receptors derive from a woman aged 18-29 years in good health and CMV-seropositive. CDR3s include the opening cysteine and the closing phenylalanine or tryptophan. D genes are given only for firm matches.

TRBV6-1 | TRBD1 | CASRGGTGEHEQYF
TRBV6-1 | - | CASSEEVPAGAFF
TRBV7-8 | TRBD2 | CASSPRGLANTGELFF
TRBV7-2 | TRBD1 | CASSLWTGSGQPQHF
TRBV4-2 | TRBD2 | CASSQDRGGTYNEQFF
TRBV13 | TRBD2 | CASRKKGTTLEQYF
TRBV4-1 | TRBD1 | CASSQDQGQEPHSNQPQHF
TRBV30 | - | CAWSVPGGGYTF
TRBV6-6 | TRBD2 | CASRIAGGQETQYF
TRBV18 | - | CVSSPLGAKNTEAFF
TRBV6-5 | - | CASSPFRPSRPEAFF
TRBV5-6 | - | CASSLAGIVSEQYF
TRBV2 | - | CASSEGGGRGEKLFF
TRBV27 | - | CASAVGGLGTDTQYF
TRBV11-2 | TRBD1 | CASSRVGSGGGGTEAFF
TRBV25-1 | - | CASSQTRNNEQFF
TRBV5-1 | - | CASSSQGSGNTIYF
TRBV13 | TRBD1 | CASSLSQGAGEQYF
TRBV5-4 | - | CASSPPGVASSYNEQFF
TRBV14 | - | CASSLQGWYNSPLHF
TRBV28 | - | CASSLFPGGSEKLFF
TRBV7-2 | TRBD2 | CASSLAGLAGGPLDTQYF
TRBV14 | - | CASSQTGQGYTF
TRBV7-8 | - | CASSSQGRFNTGELFF
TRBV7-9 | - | CASSQDSYGYTF
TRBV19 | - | CASSISEGSYNEQFF
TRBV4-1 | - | CASSLGQFDEQYF
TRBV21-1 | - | CASILREGSQPQHF
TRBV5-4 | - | CASSHRTSSTDTQYF
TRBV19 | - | CASSIATASYNSPLHF
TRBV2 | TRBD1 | CASRDRDNSPLHF
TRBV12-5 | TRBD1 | CASGLQQGLNTEAFF
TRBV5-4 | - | CASSLRGGSPAAFF
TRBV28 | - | CASSWSNSNQPQHF
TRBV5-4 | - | CASSLRGAGYNEQFF
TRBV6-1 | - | CASSENGNTEAFF
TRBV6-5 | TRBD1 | CASSSPNRGWWHF
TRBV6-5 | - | CASSAGLSGNTIYF
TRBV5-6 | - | CASSFGGSGNTIYF
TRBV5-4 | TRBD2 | CASSREGGARETQYF
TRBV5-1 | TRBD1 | CASSLKGAREQYF
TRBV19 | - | CASSTSYGGGEGEWPEAFF
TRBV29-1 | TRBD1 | CSVVGQGPDEQYF
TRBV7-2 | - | CASSPLVTTYEQYF
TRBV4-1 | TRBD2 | CASSQSWLRGGPYEQYF
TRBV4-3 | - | CASSQVNRPGDTIYF
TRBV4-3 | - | CASSQDLQAGLWAQHF
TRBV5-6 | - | CASSLDIAGLTNYGYTF
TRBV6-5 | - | CASSRGAVSGNTIYF
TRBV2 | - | CASSEAGNTGELFF
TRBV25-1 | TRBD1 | CASSDPGQGDEQFF
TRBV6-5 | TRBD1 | CASRQQGRYGYTF
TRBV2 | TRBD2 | CATKRRGGGTDTQYF
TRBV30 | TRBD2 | CAWRRTSGQQFF
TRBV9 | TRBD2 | CASSWREGGDSTDTQYF
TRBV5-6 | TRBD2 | CASSLLVAGNQETQYF
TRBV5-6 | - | CARTWPYSNQPQHF
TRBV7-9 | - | CASSLGLVSDNSPLHF
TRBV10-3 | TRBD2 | CAISTLAGGNEQFF
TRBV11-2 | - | CASSLSVVAEAFF